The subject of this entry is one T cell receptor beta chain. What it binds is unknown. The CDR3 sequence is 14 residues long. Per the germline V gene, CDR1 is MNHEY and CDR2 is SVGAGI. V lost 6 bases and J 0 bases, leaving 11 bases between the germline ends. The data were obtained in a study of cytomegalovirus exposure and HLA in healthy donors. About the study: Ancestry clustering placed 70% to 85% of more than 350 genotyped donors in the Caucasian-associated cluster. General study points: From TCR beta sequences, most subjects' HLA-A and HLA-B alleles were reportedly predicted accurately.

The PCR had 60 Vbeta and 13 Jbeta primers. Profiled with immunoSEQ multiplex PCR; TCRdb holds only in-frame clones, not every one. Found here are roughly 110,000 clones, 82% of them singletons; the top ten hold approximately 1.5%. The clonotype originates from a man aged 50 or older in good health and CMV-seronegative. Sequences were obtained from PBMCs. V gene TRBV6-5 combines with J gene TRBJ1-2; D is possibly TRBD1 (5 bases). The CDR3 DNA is TGTGCCAGCAGGGCAGGGCAAGCTAACTATGGCTACACCTTC. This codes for CASRAGQANYGYTF.